This entry concerns a single T cell receptor (beta chain). Per the authors' pipeline: Reference gene primers were amplified, and this amplification served to estimate nucleated cell counts. Generated by immunoSEQ multiplex PCR, the TCRdb table keeps only in-frame clones and is missing some. For V, J and clone size, that table is used; D and trimming come from the DNA. The table has some 170,000 clones, about 85% seen once. The sample is drawn from a study of blood T cell repertoires in COVID-19. Study-wide background: Specimens from acute and convalescent COVID-19 originated in the United States, Italy and Spain.

The germline CDR1 and CDR2 sequences are MDHEN and SYDVKM. The CDR3 is 16 amino acids. V was shortened by 6 bases and J by 5 bases, with 20 bases between the two germline ends. The chain recombines TRBV28 with TRBJ1-5; D uncertain. The source material was peripheral blood. This TCR derives from a man aged 35-49 years with acute or convalescent COVID-19. CDR3 coding DNA: TGTGCCAGCAGCCATCCCCCGATCCGAGGAGATCAGCCCCAGCATTTT. Protein sequence: CASSHPPIRGDQPQHF. Together with reference TRBV28 and TRBJ1-5, the CDR3 gives the full variable domain: DVKVTQSSRYLVKRTGEKVFLECVQDMDHENMFWYRQDPGLGLRLIYFSYDVKMKEKGDIPEGYSVSREKKERFSLILESASTNQTSMYLCASSHPPIRGDQPQHFGDGTRLSIL.